This T cell receptor (beta chain) was identified during a study of shared clonotypes between healthy human individuals (dated by TCRdb to between 2020 and 2021). Background for the entire study: A couple of women and a few men aged 18 to 49 years were included in the cohort. For each donor, CD4 naive and CD4 memory were each given three plates, CD8 naive was given two plates, and CD8 memory was given one plate. Blood TCR repertoires of a handful of healthy adults were deeply sequenced to estimate repertoire size and the extent of clonotype sharing between individuals. Libraries were prepared and TCR repertoires were sequenced by different laboratories using diverse techniques, in order to increase sequencing depth and limit assay-specific biases. Between about 0.94 and 8.9 billion PBMCs per donor were obtained by leukapheresis.

The research as a whole found: The small number of donors limited the genetic and exposure-history diversity represented. Across four donors, roughly 5.1% of naive CD4, more than 3% of naive CD8, about 2% of memory CD4, and 0.4% of memory CD8 clonotypes were shared. Higher generation probabilities were observed for clonotypes shared by all four sorted-subset donors than for non-shared clonotypes. Only blood was sampled, and tissue TCR repertoires likely differ from those in blood. Naive subsets generally had larger estimated clonotype richness than memory subsets. Pairwise subsampling led to the expectation that sequencing depth would affect the degree of clonotype sharing among donors. Incomplete sequencing was indicated by rarefaction of sorted-subset datasets, despite the large sequencing depth.

This clone was detected only a few times. The antigen it binds to is not known. No base qualities exist here, and no much larger clone lies one base off it. Trimming costs V 0 bases and J 4 bases, and their ends lie 9 bases apart. The CDR3 starts with the cysteine, ends with the phenylalanine, and has 14 residues. The sequence is cut down to CDR3 DNA, 42 bases in frame from base 1. The germline V gene gives CDR1 as KGHSH and CDR2 as LQKENI. CD8 naive samples consisted of CD45RO-negative cells that were positively selected for CCR7, yielding a CD45RA+CCR7+ population without TemRA cells. Donors were healthy HIV-negative adults with no recently reported acute infections or vaccinations. All donors were Caucasian adults living in Nashville, Tennessee, USA. Blood was collected by leukapheresis, and PBMCs were isolated by Ficoll-Histopaque density gradient centrifugation and then cryopreserved in liquid nitrogen vapor phase. Purity and quantity of every magnetically sorted T cell population were checked by analytical flow cytometry. From each sorted fraction, genomic DNA was isolated and quantified by UV absorbance on a Nanodrop 2000c.

Using the deep immunoSEQ assay, TCR CDR3 regions were amplified from genomic DNA by multiplex PCR. Extracted genomic DNA from each cell subset was spread evenly across all wells of several immunoSEQ 96-well plates, with each plate serving as a replicate. For sorted subsets, each replicate PCR was loaded with around 200 ng genomic DNA, equivalent to 30,000 to 35,000 T cell genomes. The purified libraries were quantified using a Qubit 3.0 fluorometer, sized with a Bioanalyzer 2100, and then quantified again using the KAPA Library Quantification kit. Every immunoSEQ 96-well plate was sequenced on a separate single-read 150-cycle Illumina NextSeq 550 flow cell. The study's own analysis went as follows. Because the immunoSEQ output held only junctional sequences and lacked quality scores, the filtering could not match the filtering applied to full-length reads. To assign V/J genes and CDR3, sequences were annotated using PyIR, a Python wrapper for IgBLAST v1.9, with IMGT germline references. Reads were removed for weak V/J assignments (E-value above 1e-6), missing CDR3, stop codons, out-of-frame junctions, or ambiguous translated residues. V3J clonotypes were defined by identical inferred V gene, J gene, and CDR3 amino acid sequence. The percentage overlap between two repertoires was calculated by dividing the number of shared unique clonotypes by the size of the smaller repertoire. Three approaches were used to assess repertoire richness: RTK rarefaction, the Chao1 estimator, and Recon v2.1 estimates of unobserved clonotypes. For all TCRbeta clonotypes obtained by the gDNA method from four donors, generation probabilities were computed with OLGA. TCRdb took this table from immuneACCESS and kept in-frame rearrangements with V and J called. Such tables lack part of the clones; where checked against another copy, unresolved V genes explain under half of the gap, and the rest is unexplained. V and J calls and clone size are those listed in that table; D and trimming were worked out from the DNA. The sample includes over 2,000,000 clones, with about 94% observed a single time. Under 2% of the sample lies in the top ten.

What was sequenced was naive CD8+ T cells from PBMCs. The cell subset or site label, as the study defines it: CD45RA+CCR7+. This receptor was taken from a man between 18 and 29 years old in good health. Some clones in this sample may be carry-over from other donors' samples. The chain is made from TRBV18 and TRBJ1-2, with the D gene call left open. The bases are TGTGCCAGCTCACCACCCCAATTTAGCTATGGCTACACCTTC. It translates as CASSPPQFSYGYTF.